This T cell receptor beta chain was sequenced for a study of CD8 T cells in cerebrospinal fluid in Alzheimer's disease. By frequency, this clonotype registers medium-sized (0.01 to 0.1%). Its target is unknown. General study points: The largest CSF clone was proportionally bigger in mild cognitive impairment or Alzheimer's disease than controls.

The length of the CDR3 is 15 residues. The germline V gene encodes CDR1 SGHKS and CDR2 YYEKEE (reference sequence). No DNA is given; TCRdb re-called the 10x single-cell sequencing reads and lists each CDR3 protein once. This repertoire comprises about 1,100 distinct CDR3 sequences; its ten largest clones make up approximately 8.2%. The clonotype originates from a human donor in good health. Sequenced material: cerebrospinal fluid. The chain links TRBV5-5 to TRBJ2-5; lacking DNA, the TRBD1 call made by TCRdb goes unchecked. CDR3 in amino acids: CASSWGGQRQETQYF. Variable domain in full (rest from reference TRBV5-5 and TRBJ2-5): DAGVTQSPTHLIKTRGQQVTLRCSPISGHKSVSWYQQVLGQGPQFIFQYYEKEERGRGNFPDRFSARQFPNYSSELNVNALLLGDSALYLCASSWGGQRQETQYFGPGTRLLVL.